The 20 T cell receptor beta chains in this list originate from one sample, sequenced in a study of shared clonotypes between healthy human individuals. Here immunoSEQ multiplex PCR was the method, and the copy in TCRdb shows in-frame clones only, minus some. The sample contains 2 million to 2.5 million clones, around 93% of which appear only once. The specimen was naive CD4+ T cells from PBMCs. Subset in this sample: CD45RA+ positively selected. These receptors all stem from a man younger than 35 in good health. Some clones in this sample may be carry-over from other donors' samples.

The sample holds one count of this clone. The genes are TRBV5-1 and TRBJ2-7; 8 nucleotides agree with TRBD2. The germline CDR1 and CDR2 sequences are SGHRS and YFSETQ. This CDR3 comprises 16 residues. With V trimmed by 0 bases and J by 2 bases, 7 bases remained unmatched. CDR3 coding DNA: TGCGCCAGCAGCTTGGAGGGCGGGAGGTCCGCCTACGAGCAGTACTTC. The encoded protein is CASSLEGGRSAYEQYF.

The chain links TRBV6-1 to TRBJ2-7; TRBD1 matches at 8 bases. The germline CDR1 and CDR2 sequences are MNHNS and SASEGT. The J segment lost 2 bases and the V segment lost 2 bases, leaving 5 bases of the junction unmatched. The CDR3 extends over 15 amino acids. CDR3 protein: CASSETGTGTYEQYF. The CDR3 region has the DNA TGTGCCAGCAGTGAAACGGGGACAGGCACCTACGAGCAGTACTTC.

The chain is built from TRBV5-1 and TRBJ2-1; TRBD2 matches at 13 bases. V gave up 3 bases and J gave up 3 bases; unmatched junction bases: 12. The CDR3 spans 19 residues. Germline assignment: CDR1 SGHRS and CDR2 YFSETQ. The chain's CDR3 is CASSSTGTSGTVLYNEQFF. Written as DNA, the CDR3 is TGCGCCAGCAGCTCAACCGGGACTAGCGGGACCGTACTCTACAATGAGCAGTTCTTC.

The CDR3 DNA reads as TGCGCCAGCAGCCCTGGACAGGTGAGGACTGGGGCCAACGTCCTGACTTTC. Protein product: CASSPGQVRTGANVLTF. The chain joins TRBV4-1 to TRBJ2-6; 7 bases agree with TRBD1. Trimming cost V 4 bases and J 2 bases; bases outside gene matches: 8. The CDR3 is made up of 17 amino acids. Germline V CDR1 and CDR2: MGHRA, YSYEKL.

This rearrangement joins TRBV27 to TRBJ2-7, with 11 bases identical to TRBD2. The V and J ends lost 4 bases and 7 bases, in that order; junction bases with no gene match: 15. The CDR3 is 17 residues long. Germline V gene lookup returns CDR1 MNHEY and CDR2 SMNVEV (reference sequence). The CDR3 region is CASSWISGRALAGEQYF. The CDR3 region has the DNA TGTGCCAGCAGTTGGATTAGCGGGAGGGCCCTGGCTGGGGAGCAGTACTTC.

J is TRBJ1-2 and V is TRBV5-1, with D unclear. CDR3 length: 15 amino acids. V lost 6 bases, J lost 3 bases, and 18 bases lay in between. Per germline, CDR1 SGHRS and CDR2 YFSETQ. DNA for the CDR3: TGCGCCAGCAAATTCCTGGCAGGAACCTACTATGGCTACACCTTC. This codes for CASKFLAGTYYGYTF. Supplemented by reference TRBV5-1 and TRBJ1-2, the full variable domain reads KAGVTQTPRYLIKTRGQQVTLSCSPISGHRSVSWYQQTPGQGLQFLFEYFSETQRNKGNFPGRFSGRQFSNSRSEMNVSTLELGDSALYLCASKFLAGTYYGYTFGSGTRLTVV.

This clone was recorded once. This chain links TRBV7-9 with TRBJ2-7; 10 nucleotides align to TRBD2. This CDR3 contains 15 residues. CDR1 and CDR2 (germline): SEHNR, FQNEAQ (reference sequence). V was clipped by 5 bases and J by 1 base; unmatched bases: 5. Here the CDR3 reads CASSRRTSGSYEQYF. In DNA, the CDR3 is TGTGCCAGCAGCCGCCGGACTAGCGGATCCTACGAGCAGTACTTC.

V usage is TRBV11-3 and J usage is TRBJ2-7, with 8 bases that match TRBD1. CDR3 length: 13 amino acids. V dropped 5 bases and J dropped 6; count of bases not matched to a gene: 6. Germline V lookup: CDR1 SGHNT, CDR2 YENEEA. In DNA form, the CDR3 reads TGTGCCAGCAGCGCGACAGACAGGGGCGAGCAGTACTTC. It specifies CASSATDRGEQYF. The whole variable domain, filled in from reference TRBV11-3 and TRBJ2-7, reads EAGVVQSPRYKIIEKKQPVAFWCNPISGHNTLYWYLQNLGQGPELLIRYENEEAVDDSQLPKDRFSAERLKGVDSTLKIQPAELGDSAVYLCASSATDRGEQYFGPGTRLTVT.

This chain connects TRBV11-2 to TRBJ2-1, with D hard to call. The CDR3 has 14 residues. Germline CDR1 is SGHAT and CDR2 is FQNNGV. The V end was cut by 5 bases, the J end by 6 bases, with 14 bases between. The chain's CDR3 is CASSTRPPFNEQFF. In nucleotides, the CDR3 is TGTGCCAGCAGCACCCGGCCCCCGTTCAATGAGCAGTTCTTC.

This rearrangement joins TRBV19 to TRBJ2-1; D unresolved. The CDR3 loop spans 15 amino acids. Germline values: CDR1 LNHDA, CDR2 SQIVND (reference sequence). Trimming pared 6 bases from V and 1 base from J, leaving 13 bases between. The CDR3: CASSQRRPSYNEQFF. The CDR3 region has the DNA TGTGCCAGTAGCCAAAGAAGACCGTCCTACAATGAGCAGTTCTTC.

The chain links TRBV4-2 to TRBJ1-6; D is unclear. Germline CDR1 LGHNA, CDR2 YNFKEQ. The germline V and J ends were trimmed by 4 bases and 6 bases, with 10 bases remaining between them. The CDR3 covers 14 residues. CDR3 sequence reads: CASSPGTFNSPLHF. In DNA form, the CDR3 reads TGTGCCAGCAGCCCCGGAACGTTTAATTCACCCCTCCACTTT.

This chain connects TRBV5-6 to TRBJ1-5, with 10 bases that match TRBD1. This CDR3 is 15 amino acids long. Germline V lookup: CDR1 SGHDT, CDR2 YYEEEE. V was clipped by 3 bases and J by 4 bases; unmatched bases: 4. CDR3 region: CASSSLGQGNQPQHF. The CDR3 bases are TGTGCCAGCAGCTCACTGGGACAGGGGAATCAGCCCCAGCATTTT.

The chain carries TRBV5-1 and TRBJ2-2; 10 bases are a match to TRBD1. After removal of 7 bases from V and 7 bases from J, the junction contained 4 bases not matched to a gene. Germline CDR1 is SGHRS and CDR2 is YFSETQ. The CDR3 runs 13 residues. This chain's CDR3 is CASETGGGGELFF. CDR3 nucleotide sequence: TGCGCCAGCGAGACAGGGGGCGGCGGGGAGCTGTTTTTT.

Only a few counts were recorded for this clone. V is TRBV4-1 and J is TRBJ1-1; TRBD1 matches 7 bases. Germline V gene data show CDR1 as MGHRA and CDR2 as YSYEKL. This CDR3 has 16 residues. Losses at the gene ends were 0 bases for V and 11 bases for J; bases not matched to a gene: 15. This chain's CDR3 is CASSQDERGQTFNAFF. The CDR3, as DNA: TGCGCCAGCAGCCAAGATGAGAGGGGACAGACATTTAATGCTTTCTTT.

The rearrangement uses TRBV7-9 and TRBJ1-5, with D hard to call. Trimming took 4 bases from V and 2 from J, leaving 9 bases between them. CDR3 length: 14 residues. The germline V gene encodes CDR1 SEHNR and CDR2 FQNEAQ (reference sequence). CDR3: CASSSSVRNQPQHF. The CDR3 coding sequence is TGTGCCAGCAGCTCAAGTGTTCGCAATCAGCCCCAGCATTTT.

V and J are TRBV15 and TRBJ1-5, with 12 bases that match TRBD1. V was clipped by 3 bases and J by 7 bases; unmatched bases: 13. Germline V gene data show CDR1 as LNHNV and CDR2 as YYDKDF (reference sequence). The CDR3 is 18 amino acids. The CDR3 coding sequence is TGTGCCACCAGCAGCCGGGGGGACAGGGGGCGACCAGACCAGCCCCAGCATTTT. This sequence encodes CATSSRGDRGRPDQPQHF.

The chain recombines TRBV4-1 with TRBJ2-7; 7 bases are a match to TRBD2. V lost 1 base and J lost 0; bases outside the gene matches: 3. CDR3 size: 15 residues. Per germline, CDR1 MGHRA and CDR2 YSYEKL. CDR3 nucleotides: TGCGCCAGCAGCCAAGGGGGCGGGAGCTCCTACGAGCAGTACTTC. Amino acid sequence: CASSQGGGSSYEQYF.

As regards this clone: Different DNA sequences within this sample yield the same CDR3. V and J are TRBV30 and TRBJ2-5, with 9 bases identical to TRBD2. Per the germline V gene, CDR1 is GTSNPN and CDR2 is SVGIG (reference sequence). The V segment lost 3 bases and the J segment 2 bases; nucleotides outside the gene matches: 1. The CDR3 loop spans 13 amino acids. CDR3 bases: TGTGCCTGGAGGACTAGCGGACAAGAGACCCAGTACTTC. It codes for CAWRTSGQETQYF.

The CDR3 coding sequence is TGTGCCAGCAGCTCATCCTTCGGGACTCCCTACGAGCAGTACTTC. Encoded protein: CASSSSFGTPYEQYF. The chain joins TRBV7-2 to TRBJ2-7; maybe TRBD2 (6 bases). CDR1 is SGHTA and CDR2 is FQGNSA in the germline V gene. The CDR3 is 15 amino acids. Trimming pared 4 bases from V and 2 bases from J, leaving 15 bases between. The full variable domain, in which reference TRBV7-2 and TRBJ2-7 provide the parts outside the CDR3, is GAGVSQSPSNKVTEKGKDVELRCDPISGHTALYWYRQSLGQGLEFLIYFQGNSAPDKSGLPSDRFSAERTGGSVSTLTIQRTQQEDSAVYLCASSSSFGTPYEQYFGPGTRLTVT.

Turning to this clone: Other DNA sequences in the same sample also yield this CDR3. The CDR3 protein is CAWSSSGANVLTF. The CDR3 DNA reads TGTGCCTGGAGCAGCTCTGGGGCCAACGTCCTGACTTTC. The rearrangement joins TRBV30 to TRBJ2-6; no firm D call. The germline V gene has CDR1 GTSNPN and CDR2 SVGIG (reference sequence). The CDR3 has 13 residues. V was shortened by 3 bases and J by 0 bases, with 3 bases between the two germline ends.